The rows below give T cell receptor beta chains drawn from one sample of a study of blood T cells in healthy people across ages. TCRdb re-called the 5' RACE reads through MiXCR, storing one row per CDR3 protein. The sample records approximately 1.5 million distinct CDR3 sequences, less than 45% being singletons. The sequencing input was blood. All receptors come from a woman aged 18-29 years in good health. CDR3s include the opening cysteine and the closing phenylalanine or tryptophan. Fields, in order: V gene, J gene, clone size, D gene, CDR3 length, CDR3 DNA, CDR3 protein. The D gene is left open where the match is weak. The listing skips clone size in some rows; elsewhere it reads once, few, many or a size class.

>TRBV3-1|TRBJ1-4|NA|NA|14
TGTGCCAGCAGCCAAGTCTACGGTGGTGAAAAACTGTTTTTT
CASSQVYGGEKLFF
>TRBV28|TRBJ2-1|NA|TRBD1|14
TGTGCCAGCAATAGAGACAGGGTCTACAATGAGCAGTTCTTC
CASNRDRVYNEQFF
>TRBV25-1|TRBJ1-2|NA|NA|14
TGTGCCAGCAGTGAATTCTCAAGGTTCTATGGCTACACCTTC
CASSEFSRFYGYTF
>TRBV7-6|TRBJ2-1|NA|TRBD2|17
TGTGCCAGCAGCTTAGTTATAGGCGGGGGGGCCAGCAATGAGCAGTTCTTC
CASSLVIGGGASNEQFF
>TRBV29-1|TRBJ1-4|NA|NA|11
TGCAGCGCCGGGACTTCGGAAAAACTGTTTTTT
CSAGTSEKLFF
>TRBV7-9|TRBJ1-2|NA|TRBD1|16
TGTGCCAGCAGCCCCACGCAGACAGGGGGGAATTATGGCTACACCTTC
CASSPTQTGGNYGYTF
>TRBV25-1|TRBJ1-2|NA|NA|14
TGTGCCAGCAGTGATTTTGCGACAGCCAGTGGCTACACCTTC
CASSDFATASGYTF
>TRBV6-5|TRBJ1-2|few|NA|13
TGTGCCAGCAGTTATGGGGGGGCGCTTGGCTACACCTTC
CASSYGGALGYTF
>TRBV19|TRBJ1-2|few|TRBD1|14
TGTGCCACCGTTACAGGGGGCGCGGGCTATGGCTACACCTTC
CATVTGGAGYGYTF
>TRBV2|TRBJ2-7|few|TRBD1|16
TGTGCCAGCAGTGAACCAGGGACAGGGTTGCCCTACGAGCAGTACTTC
CASSEPGTGLPYEQYF
>TRBV3-1|TRBJ2-1|few|NA|13
TGTGCCAGCAGCCAAGTTTTCGGGGGTGAGCAGTTCTTC
CASSQVFGGEQFF
>TRBV10-1|TRBJ1-4|NA|NA|10
TGCGCCAGCGGAGAGGTAAAACTGTTTTTT
CASGEVKLFF
>TRBV20-1|TRBJ2-1|NA|NA|15
TGCAGTGCCAGAGGGAGGGGGGCGTCCTACAATGAGCAGTTCTTC
CSARGRGASYNEQFF
>TRBV15|TRBJ2-7|once|TRBD1|18
TGTGCCACCAGCAGACCTCCGGGACAGGGGCCTTTGGACAATGAGCAGTACTTC
CATSRPPGQGPLDNEQYF
>TRBV4-1|TRBJ2-7|NA|NA|14
TGCGCCAGCAGCCTCCGGGACATTAAAAATGAGCAGTACTTC
CASSLRDIKNEQYF
>TRBV27|TRBJ2-7|few|TRBD2|12
TGTGCAGTAGCGGGGGGGCCATACGAGCAGTACTTC
CAVAGGPYEQYF
>TRBV24-1|TRBJ2-7|NA|TRBD2|15
TGTGCCACCAGTGATCATAGCGGGGGGACCTACGAGCAGTACTTC
CATSDHSGGTYEQYF
>TRBV27|TRBJ2-1|NA|NA|12
TGTGCCAGCAGTCCCTCCTACAATGAGGAGTTCTTC
CASSPSYNEEFF
>TRBV4-1|TRBJ2-5|few|TRBD1|16
TGCGCCAGCAGTGAAGGACCCCGGGACAGAGGAGGGACCCAGTACTTC
CASSEGPRDRGGTQYF
>TRBV4-3|TRBJ1-6|few|NA|13
TGCGCCAGCAAGGGGGGCGATGGTTCACCCCTCCACTTT
CASKGGDGSPLHF
>TRBV27|TRBJ2-1|few|NA|13
TGTGCCAGCAGGCCCGCAGGCCCATGGGGGCAGTTCTTC
CASRPAGPWGQFF
>TRBV29-1|TRBJ2-2|NA|NA|14
TGCAGCGTTGAGGGTCCAGGGGTGGCCGGGGAGCTGTTTTTT
CSVEGPGVAGELFF
>TRBV18|TRBJ2-7|few|NA|14
TGTGCCAGCTCACTTAGGGCTGAGTACTACGAGCAGTACTTC
CASSLRAEYYEQYF
>TRBV29-1|TRBJ2-1|NA|NA|13
TGCAGCGTTGCCCCGGCCCAGCGAAATGAGCAGTTCTTC
CSVAPAQRNEQFF
>TRBV24-1|TRBJ2-1|NA|NA|12
TGTGCCACCAGTTCCGGTTACAATGAGCAGTTCTTC
CATSSGYNEQFF
>TRBV28|TRBJ1-2|NA|NA|13
TGTGCCAGCAGTCTGAGGGACAAGGATGGCTACACCTTC
CASSLRDKDGYTF
>TRBV3-1|TRBJ2-3|NA|NA|17
TGTGCCAGCAGCCCAATCAGGGAGGCTAGCCGGCATGTGGCGCAGTATTTT
CASSPIREASRHVAQYF
>TRBV7-8|TRBJ2-1|NA|NA|15
TGTGCCAGCAGCTTTACAGGGGGGGCCTACAATGAGCAGTTCTTC
CASSFTGGAYNEQFF
>TRBV11-2|TRBJ2-3|NA|NA|14
TGTGCCAGCTGTCGACCGGGGATTGACGATACGCAGTATTTT
CASCRPGIDDTQYF
>TRBV6-2/TRBV6-3|TRBJ2-7|NA|TRBD2|15
TGTGCCAGCAGACTAGCGGGAGGGCAATACAATGAGCAGTACTTC
CASRLAGGQYNEQYF
>TRBV4-2|TRBJ2-6|NA|NA|18
TGTGCCAGCAGCCAAGGTCTAGTGGGAGCAGAAGGGGCCAACGTCCTGACTTTC
CASSQGLVGAEGANVLTF